This TCR beta chain was identified during a study of blood T cell repertoires in COVID-19. There are 15 residues in the CDR3. Germline V gene lookup returns CDR1 KGHDR and CDR2 SFDVKD. J was trimmed by 5 bases and V by 1 base; bases with no gene match: 6. Per the original methods: Estimation of nucleated cell counts relied on the amplification of reference gene primers. Repertoires were generated with immunoSEQ multiplex PCR, while TCRdb's copy carries only in-frame clones and drops some. V, J and clone size derive from that table, while D and trimming were established from the DNA sequence. The repertoire holds some 240,000 clones, more than 65% seen once, with about 8.9% in the top ten.

The sequencing sample was made of peripheral blood. This chain connects TRBV24-1 to TRBJ2-5, with 7 bases identical to TRBD2. This receptor was obtained from a man aged 45-65 years with active or convalescent COVID-19. This CDR3 reads CATSDFGPRGETQYF. DNA for the CDR3: TGTGCCACCAGTGATTTCGGGCCGCGGGGGGAGACCCAGTACTTC.